These 15 T cell receptor beta chains originate from one sample sequenced in a study of blood T cell repertoires in COVID-19. Profiling relied on immunoSEQ multiplex PCR, and the TCRdb table lists in-frame clones only, not all of them. The sample contains about 24,000 clones, over 55% of which appear only once. Material for sequencing was peripheral blood. The receptors come from a woman older than 75 with acute or convalescent COVID-19.

The chain links TRBV6-6 to TRBJ2-7; D is ambiguous. The CDR3 is made up of 16 amino acids. Trimming pared 0 bases from V and 0 bases from J, leaving 12 bases between. Per germline, CDR1 MNHNY and CDR2 SVGAGI (reference sequence). CDR3 sequence reads: CASSYSSRLSSYEQYF. CDR3 nucleotides: TGTGCCAGCAGTTACTCGAGCAGGCTGAGCTCCTACGAGCAGTACTTC.

In its sample, this clone was seen once. The chain has TRBV3-1 (or the pseudogene TRBV3-2) and TRBJ2-1; a possible D gene is TRBD2 (5 bases). CDR1 LGHDT and CDR2 YNNKEL come from the germline V gene (reference sequence). V was clipped by 4 bases and J by 0 bases, with 16 bases between them. CDR3 length: 17 residues. The CDR3 DNA sequence: TGTGCCAGCAGCCGAAGAGGAGCTGGGAGCTCCTACAATGAGCAGTTCTTC. It codes for CASSRRGAGSSYNEQFF.

This clone has a handful of counts. The CDR3 loop is CAISELQGSVGEQFF. CDR3 nucleotides: TGTGCCATCAGTGAGTTACAGGGGAGTGTAGGTGAGCAGTTCTTC. V and J are TRBV10-3 and TRBJ2-1; TRBD1 matches at 7 bases. Unmatched junction bases numbered 9, after V lost 1 base and J lost 9 bases. Germline lookup yields CDR1 ENHRY and CDR2 SYGVKD. The CDR3 runs 15 residues.

The gene calls are TRBV9 and TRBJ1-1; 9 bases fit TRBD1. V lost 4 bases and J lost 11; bases outside the gene matches: 6. The CDR3 covers 12 residues. Per germline, CDR1 SGDLS and CDR2 YYNGEE. The CDR3 nucleotides are TGTGCCAGCAGCCCAATACAGGGGGCGGCTTTCTTT. It translates to CASSPIQGAAFF. Full variable domain (missing parts from reference TRBV9 and TRBJ1-1): DSGVTQTPKHLITATGQRVTLRCSPRSGDLSVYWYQQSLDQGLQFLIQYYNGEERAKGNILERFSAQQFPDLHSELNLSSLELGDSALYFCASSPIQGAAFFGQGTRLTVV.

The V and J genes are TRBV28 and TRBJ2-1; no firm D call. V lost 0 bases and J 6 bases, leaving 3 bases between the germline ends. Germline-derived CDR1 and CDR2 are MDHEN and SYDVKM. The CDR3 sequence is 12 residues long. CDR3 DNA sequence: TGTGCCAGCAGTTTATGGCGCAATGAGCAGTTCTTC. Protein sequence: CASSLWRNEQFF.

This clone has more than one count but fewer than ten. The gene calls are TRBV19 and TRBJ1-5; TRBD1 might be the D (6 bases). CDR1 and CDR2 (germline): LNHDA, SQIVND (reference sequence). Trimming cost V 4 bases and J 5 bases, with 15 bases left between them. The CDR3 contains 15 residues. This chain's CDR3 is CASSNGQPWDQPQHF. CDR3 coding DNA: TGTGCCAGTAGTAACGGACAGCCCTGGGATCAGCCCCAGCATTTT.

This clone was seen just once. This chain links TRBV3-1 (or the pseudogene TRBV3-2) with TRBJ2-7, with TRBD2 matching 7 bases. The CDR3 is 15 residues long. J gave up 2 bases and V 1 base, and 5 bases lay outside the gene matches. The germline gives CDR1 LGHDT, CDR2 YNNKEL (reference sequence). The chain's CDR3 is CASSQVAGDPYEQYF. CDR3 in DNA: TGTGCCAGCAGCCAAGTAGCGGGCGATCCCTACGAGCAGTACTTC.

This chain connects TRBV4-3 to TRBJ2-2; no firm D call. CDR1 LGHNA and CDR2 YSLEER come from the germline V gene. V was clipped by 8 bases and J by 5 bases, with 15 bases between them. There are 14 residues in the CDR3. The CDR3 region has the DNA TGCGCCAGCTCGTCGGAGAGTAATACCGGGGAGCTGTTTTTT. This encodes CASSSESNTGELFF.

This clone was seen a few times. The CDR3 bases are TGCAGTGCTAGTTCCGGGACAGTGGATTCACCCCTCCACTTT. Translated, it gives CSASSGTVDSPLHF. This chain links TRBV20-1 with TRBJ1-6; TRBD1 agrees at 7 bases. Germline V gene sequence: CDR1 DFQATT, CDR2 SNEGSKA (reference sequence). The CDR3 has 14 amino acids. V dropped 3 bases and J dropped 8; count of bases not matched to a gene: 7.

A single count supports this clone. The J gene is TRBJ1-1, the V gene TRBV3-1 (or the pseudogene TRBV3-2); weak D call: TRBD1 (6 bases). V was clipped by 5 bases and J by 4 bases, with 11 bases between them. This CDR3 region has 13 residues. From germline, CDR1 is LGHDT and CDR2 YNNKEL (reference sequence). The chain's CDR3 is CASSSRRGTEAFF. Here the CDR3 DNA reads TGTGCCAGCAGCTCACGCAGGGGCACTGAAGCTTTCTTT.

This clone was observed at least ten times. This chain's CDR3 is CATSDFKGAQAFF. CDR3 coding DNA: TGTGCCACCAGTGATTTCAAGGGGGCGCAGGCTTTCTTT. This chain connects TRBV24-1 to TRBJ1-1; 7 bases line up with TRBD1. This CDR3 comprises 13 residues. Germline values: CDR1 KGHDR, CDR2 SFDVKD. The V gene end was trimmed by 1 base and the J gene end by 11 bases; junction bases not matched to a gene: 6.

The chain employs TRBV6-5 and TRBJ1-6, with 7 positions matching TRBD1. Trimming removed 5 bases from V and 6 bases from J; junction bases left unmatched: 7. This CDR3 contains 15 residues. The V gene's germline CDR1 is MNHEY and CDR2 SVGAGI. CDR3: CASSSTGALNSPLHF. CDR3 sequence (DNA): TGTGCCAGCAGTAGCACAGGGGCGCTTAATTCACCCCTCCACTTT.

This chain joins TRBV4-1 and TRBJ2-1; 7 positions match TRBD2. This CDR3 comprises 14 residues. The trim removed 0 bases at V and 14 bases at J, leaving 10 bases unmatched. Germline CDR1 reads MGHRA; CDR2 reads YSYEKL. The CDR3 region has the DNA TGCGCCAGCAGCCAAGATACGGGGGAGGGGCCGGAGTTCTTC. It specifies CASSQDTGEGPEFF.

The chain uses TRBV4-3 and TRBJ2-6; possibly TRBD1 for D (6 bases). Trimming pared 2 bases from V and 0 bases from J, leaving 11 bases between. The CDR3 contains 17 residues. The germline gives CDR1 LGHNA, CDR2 YSLEER. The CDR3 bases are TGCGCCAGCAGCCAACACAGGGCTAGCTCTGGGGCCAACGTCCTGACTTTC. This encodes CASSQHRASSGANVLTF.

This clone was recorded a few times. The chain has TRBV10-1 and TRBJ2-3; 7 positions agree with TRBD2. The CDR3 extends over 15 amino acids. From germline, CDR1 is WNHNN and CDR2 SYGVQD (reference sequence). The V gene end was trimmed by 2 bases and the J gene end by 2 bases; junction bases not matched to a gene: 4. CDR3 sequence: CASSEGSGYTDTQYF. The DNA of the CDR3 is TGCGCCAGCAGTGAGGGTAGCGGGTACACAGATACGCAGTATTTT.